The present entry profiles one TCR beta chain with its context. Its specificity is unknown. The PCR contained 60 Vbeta and 13 Jbeta primers. The protocol was immunoSEQ multiplex PCR, while the TCRdb copy is restricted to in-frame clones and leaves out a portion. The sample lists some 190,000 clones, around 75% occurring once. This sample is part of a study of cytomegalovirus exposure and HLA in healthy donors. Study details: In an earlier analysis, some 110 million unique TCR beta sequences were found from 150 million to 200 million T cells. The Caucasian-associated ancestry cluster held over 80% of around 380 genotyped donors.

The CDR3 extends over 15 amino acids. Germline values: CDR1 SGHAT, CDR2 FQNNGV. After removal of 7 bases from V and 0 bases from J, the junction contained 4 bases not matched to a gene. Regarding the study as a whole: It was confirmed in vitro that a few of the CMV-associated chains were specific for CMV antigens. A link between a missense DCLRE1C variant and TCR beta V- and J-gene trimming emerged from a later analysis.

The chain uses TRBV11-2 and TRBJ2-1; 9 bases match TRBD2. The sequence was obtained from a woman in her fifties or sixties in good health and CMV-seronegative. Sequencing used PBMCs. The CDR3 DNA is TGTGCCAGCACTTCTAGCGGGGTCTCCTACAATGAGCAGTTCTTC. Amino acid sequence: CASTSSGVSYNEQFF.